This is a list of T cell receptor beta chains from one sample in a study of early T cells in non-severe SARS-CoV-2 infection. From the 5' RACE reads, TCRdb called clonotypes with MiXCR, one entry per CDR3 protein. This repertoire shows 35,000 to 50,000 distinct CDR3 sequences, roughly 6.2% found once; its top ten account for under 15%. The sequenced material came from whole blood. These receptor sequences come from an adult who was a healthcare worker with PCR-confirmed SARS-CoV-2 infection or an uninfected control (not recorded which). Both conserved end residues are part of each CDR3. A D gene is named only where the DNA matches it firmly. The size entry is marked missing in some rows and otherwise reads once, few, many or a size class.

j_gene	abundance	v_gene	d_gene	CDR3nt	CDR3aa
TRBJ2-5	.	TRBV20-1	.	TGCAGTGCTAGAGGAAGGGACGGCGCGGCAGAGACCCAGTACTTC	CSARGRDGAAETQYF
TRBJ1-2	few	TRBV2	.	TGTGCCAGCAGTGAGATGCAGCTGGGAGGCTACACCTTC	CASSEMQLGGYTF
TRBJ1-1	many	TRBV10-2	.	TGCGCCAGCCTAGGGTTGGTGAACACTGAAGCTTTCTTT	CASLGLVNTEAFF
TRBJ2-7	many	TRBV5-1	TRBD2	TGCGCCAGCAGCTTGTTGCGGGGGAATACCTACGAGCAGTACTTC	CASSLLRGNTYEQYF
TRBJ1-1	few	TRBV7-3	TRBD1	TGTGCCAGCAGCCCGTCCCGGGACAGCTCCGACACTGAAGCTTTCTTT	CASSPSRDSSDTEAFF
TRBJ2-4	few	TRBV10-3	.	TGTGCCATCAGTGATCCAGGGGAGGAAAACATTCAGTACTTC	CAISDPGEENIQYF
TRBJ2-1	many	TRBV28	TRBD1	TGTGCCAGCAGTTCAGGGGGCTCCTACAATGAGCAGTTCTTC	CASSSGGSYNEQFF
TRBJ2-7	many	TRBV6-6	TRBD1	TGTGCCAGCGCCGACAGGGGCTACGAGCAGTACTTC	CASADRGYEQYF
TRBJ1-6	.	TRBV7-2	.	TGTGCCAGCAGCTTAGATCAACTCCCCCTCCACTTT	CASSLDQLPLHF
TRBJ1-2	.	TRBV6-2/TRBV6-3	.	TGTGCCAGCAGTTACTCGAACTCTCCGGTGGCTAACTATGGCTACACCTTC	CASSYSNSPVANYGYTF
TRBJ2-2	many	TRBV5-5	TRBD1	TGTGCCAGCAGCGTAGGACAGGGTCCCGGGGAGCTGTTTTTT	CASSVGQGPGELFF
TRBJ2-3	many	TRBV12-3/TRBV12-4	.	TGTGCCAGCACCGCGGTTAGCACAGATACGCAGTATTTT	CASTAVSTDTQYF
TRBJ1-4	few	TRBV29-1	.	TGCAGCGTTGGTCTCGGGGCAGGGGCAACTAATGAAAAACTGTTTTTT	CSVGLGAGATNEKLFF
TRBJ2-2	.	TRBV14	.	TGTGCCAGCAGCCCCTCGAGGGGGATCGGGGAGCTGTTTTTT	CASSPSRGIGELFF
TRBJ1-6	few	TRBV7-9	.	TGTGCCAGCAACAGGGACGATTCACCCCTCCACTTT	CASNRDDSPLHF
TRBJ2-7	medium-sized	TRBV30	.	TGTGCCTGGAGTGAGGGAGCCGGGGCACGGATGGGGTACGAGCAGTACTTC	CAWSEGAGARMGYEQYF
TRBJ1-6	many	TRBV27	TRBD1	TGTGCCAGCAGTCCAACAACAGGGGCTTGGTCACCCCTCCACTTT	CASSPTTGAWSPLHF
TRBJ2-2	many	TRBV7-2	TRBD1	TGTGCCAGCAGCCGCGACGGACGACAGGGGGCGGGCGGGGAGCTGTTTTTT	CASSRDGRQGAGGELFF
TRBJ1-6	few	TRBV28	.	TGTGCCAGCAGTACGGCTAGGGGGAGCTCCTATAATTCACCCCTCCACTTT	CASSTARGSSYNSPLHF
TRBJ1-6	.	TRBV27	.	TGTGCCAGCAGTTTAATCGGGGCAGCGAAGTCGGATTCACCCCTCCACTTT	CASSLIGAAKSDSPLHF
TRBJ1-4	many	TRBV7-9	TRBD1	TGTGCCAGCAGCCCGGACAGGGGAGGAGATGAAAAACTGTTTTTT	CASSPDRGGDEKLFF
TRBJ1-2	medium-sized	TRBV4-1	.	TGCGCCAGCAGTCCGGAGGGGGTTTCTTTATATGGCTACACCTTC	CASSPEGVSLYGYTF
TRBJ1-1	many	TRBV20-1	.	TGCAGTGGCACCCCGTACACGAGGAAGGACACTGAAGCTTTCTTT	CSGTPYTRKDTEAFF
TRBJ1-5	many	TRBV20-1	.	TGCAGTGCTCCTGTGAGCGGGGCATATAGCAATCAGCCCCAGCATTTT	CSAPVSGAYSNQPQHF
TRBJ2-3	few	TRBV29-1	.	TGCAGCGCCAGCCCGACGACAGATACGCAGTATTTT	CSASPTTDTQYF
TRBJ1-5	many	TRBV6-2/TRBV6-3	.	TGTGCCAGCAGTTCGGGCAGCCTCGAAAATCAGCCCCAGCATTTT	CASSSGSLENQPQHF